These 5 T cell receptor beta chains came from one sample sequenced in a study of response to subunit inactivated influenza vaccine listed by TCRdb under 2018. The library relied on RT-PCR. The reads were generated on an Illumina HiSeq 2500. TCRdb trimmed the raw reads at Q25, called clones with MiXCR and kept productive beta chains. Each CDR3 protein gets just one entry, which takes the most common genes and DNA from the rows behind it. For this sample the table gives under 950,000 distinct CDR3 sequences, of which around 20% were detected only once. Roughly 10% of the sample lies in the top ten. The sample here was PBMCs from blood, taken 4 to 6 days after vaccination. The receptors were gathered from a man aged 45-60 years who received an inactivated influenza vaccine. Donor details come from another sample of the same person, matched by shared clones.

In this sample, this clonotype turned up many times. The chain employs TRBV11-2 and TRBJ2-1; D assignment may be TRBD1 or TRBD2 (5 bases each). The CDR3 is 18 residues long. The germline gives CDR1 SGHAT, CDR2 FQNNGV. Trimming removed 6 bases at V and 4 bases at J, with 25 bases between. The chain's CDR3 is CASRIAWGGRRRYNEQFF. The DNA of the CDR3 is TGTGCCAGCAGAATCGCTTGGGGCGGGCGGCGCCGTTACAATGAGCAGTTCTTC.

This clonotype appeared a few times. The V and J genes are TRBV6-2 or TRBV6-3 and TRBJ2-7, with 7 bases fitting TRBD1. The V segment lost 6 bases and the J segment 9 bases; nucleotides outside the gene matches: 14. CDR1 is MNHEY, CDR2 SVGEGT, per germline. The CDR3 is 14 residues long. This CDR3 is CASRRPRQGIMQYF. The DNA of the CDR3 is TGTGCCAGCAGGAGGCCCCGACAGGGAATAATGCAGTACTTC.

This clonotype was seen ten or more times. The CDR3 loop is CSVTHRVQTTEAFF. CDR3 in DNA: TGCAGCGTCACTCACCGGGTCCAAACCACTGAAGCTTTCTTT. The genes are TRBV29-1 and TRBJ1-1; D call uncertain. Looked up from germline, CDR1 is SQVTM and CDR2 is ANQGSEA. Trimming shortened V by 6 bases and J by 4 bases, and 18 bases separated the two germline ends. The CDR3 consists of 14 residues.

This clonotype was observed a handful of times. The J gene is TRBJ2-3, the V gene TRBV28; D possibly corresponds to TRBD1 (6 bases). Germline values: CDR1 MDHEN, CDR2 SYDVKM. V was clipped by 5 bases and J by 0 bases, with 12 bases between them. This CDR3 is built from 15 residues. The CDR3 sequence is CASSGWTASTDTQYF. Written as DNA, the CDR3 is TGTGCCAGCAGTGGGTGGACAGCTAGCACAGATACGCAGTATTTT.

This clonotype was seen a few times. The genes are TRBV30 and TRBJ2-3; the D is unclear. V was cut by 2 bases and J by 1 base, with 16 bases left in between. The length of the CDR3 is 16 residues. Germline assignment: CDR1 GTSNPN and CDR2 SVGIG (reference sequence). CDR3 coding DNA: TGTGCCTGGAGTTCTCTCGGACCTGTAGGCACAGATACGCAGTATTTT. This encodes CAWSSLGPVGTDTQYF.